This is a list of T cell receptor beta chains from one sample in a study of beta chain features in type 1 diabetes. TCRdb's copy holds only in-frame clones and misses some; the assay was immunoSEQ multiplex PCR. The table has 110,000 to 150,000 clones, 6.9% seen once. Material: central memory CD4+ T cells from blood. Source of these receptors: a woman in her thirties in good health. CDR3s include the opening cysteine and the closing phenylalanine or tryptophan. The D gene is left open where the match is weak. Clone size is stated in some rows and not others, as once, few, many or a class when expanded.

j_call v_call clone_size d_call cdr3_nt cdr3_aa
TRBJ2-4 TRBV7-9 many TRBD1 TGTGCCAGCAGCCACCGGGACAGCAAAAACATTCAGTACTTC CASSHRDSKNIQYF
TRBJ2-3 TRBV7-8 - - TGTGCCAGCAGCTTAGCCTCCCGGACGCAGTATTTT CASSLASRTQYF
TRBJ2-5 TRBV29-1 - TRBD2 TGCAGCGTTTGTTCGTTCTGGGGGGGAGCGCCAGAGGAAGAGACCCAGTACTTC CSVCSFWGGAPEEETQYF
TRBJ2-1 TRBV7-2 - - TGTGCCAGCAGCTTAGTACAGTACAATGAGCAGTTCTTC CASSLVQYNEQFF
TRBJ2-7 TRBV27 - - TGTGCCAGCAGTGACCGGCAGGGCAGGGTTGGTGAGCAGTACTTC CASSDRQGRVGEQYF
TRBJ2-7 TRBV7-2 few TRBD2 TGTGCCAGCAGCCCTAGCGGGAGGGCCGGTTTCTACGAGCAGTACTTC CASSPSGRAGFYEQYF
TRBJ2-7 TRBV5-1 - TRBD2 TGCGCCAGCAGCTTGGGGGGGACTAGCGGGACCTACGAGCAGTACTTC CASSLGGTSGTYEQYF
TRBJ2-5 TRBV6-1 - - TGTGCCAGCAGTGAACAGGAGACCCAGTACTTC CASSEQETQYF
TRBJ2-7 TRBV5-1 - TRBD1 TGCGCCAGCAGCCCGGGACAGGGGAAGGTAGCGGCGTACTTC CASSPGQGKVAAYF
TRBJ1-1 TRBV7-9 few - TGTGCCAGCAGCTTAGCTCAGAACACTGAAGCTTTCTTT CASSLAQNTEAFF
TRBJ2-7 TRBV19 - TRBD2 TGTGCCAGTAGCGATTATAGCGGGAGGACCGCCGAGCAGTACTTC CASSDYSGRTAEQYF
TRBJ2-2 TRBV5-4 - TRBD1 TGTGCCAGCACCAACAGACAGGGAGCGAACACCGGGGAGCTGTTTTTT CASTNRQGANTGELFF
TRBJ2-2 TRBV30 few - TGTGCCTGGAGTTACGGGGGATCGAACACCGGGGAGCTGTTTTTT CAWSYGGSNTGELFF
TRBJ2-7 TRBV2 many TRBD1 TGTGCCACACGACAGGGGGCTTCTCCCGAGCAGTACTTC CATRQGASPEQYF
TRBJ2-7 TRBV5-1 few TRBD2 TGCGCCAGCAGGGATAGCGGGAGTTGGGAGCAGTACTTC CASRDSGSWEQYF
TRBJ1-3 TRBV28 few - TGTGCCAGCAGTTCTCAGGACAGACCTGGAAACACCATATATTTT CASSSQDRPGNTIYF
TRBJ2-2 TRBV6-5 few - TGTGCCAGCAGTTACTCGAGGAGATCCACCGGGGAGCTGTTTTTT CASSYSRRSTGELFF
TRBJ1-4 TRBV6-5 - - TGTGCCAGCAGGCCGCAGGGGTGGGAAAAACTGTTTTTT CASRPQGWEKLFF
TRBJ1-2 TRBV7-9 few - TGTGCCAGCAGCTTAACAGGTTCAGATGGCTACACCTTC CASSLTGSDGYTF
TRBJ2-1 TRBV5-4 many - TGTGCCAGCAGCTTGGGCGGGTTTAGCAATGAGCAGTTCTTC CASSLGGFSNEQFF
TRBJ1-1 TRBV4-1 once - TGCGCCAGCAGCCAGAGAGGCCTATCGGCCACTGAAGCTTTCTTT CASSQRGLSATEAFF
TRBJ2-2 TRBV28 - TRBD1 TGTGCCAGCAGGAACAGGGGGCGGCGGGAAACCGGGGAGCTGTTTTTT CASRNRGRRETGELFF
TRBJ2-1 TRBV28 many TRBD2 TGTGCCAGCAGACCTCGACTAGCGGGAGGGAGCAATGAGCAGTTCTTC CASRPRLAGGSNEQFF
TRBJ2-7 TRBV2 few - TGTGCCAGCAGTGCACAGACCTACGAGCAGTACTTC CASSAQTYEQYF
TRBJ2-5 TRBV5-6 few - TGTGCCAGCAGCCTATTGACTAGGGATCAAGAGACCCAGTACTTC CASSLLTRDQETQYF
TRBJ2-2 TRBV5-6 few TRBD2 TGTGCCAGCAGCCTGGCCCCCGCTAGCGGGAAAATTACCGGGGAGCTGTTTTTT CASSLAPASGKITGELFF
TRBJ2-5 TRBV29-1 many - TGCAGCGTCCGGACGGGAAAAGAGACCCAGTACTTC CSVRTGKETQYF
TRBJ2-3 TRBV6-4 - TRBD2 TGTGCCAGCAGTGCTAGCGGGACTCCCCCAGATACGCAGTATTTT CASSASGTPPDTQYF
TRBJ1-2 TRBV29-1 few TRBD1 TGCAGCGTTGAAAGGGGACAGGGGAACTATGGCTACACCTTC CSVERGQGNYGYTF
TRBJ2-2 TRBV7-2 - - TGTGCCAGCAGCTTAGGAGGCAGGAACACCGGGGAGCTGTTTTTT CASSLGGRNTGELFF
TRBJ2-7 TRBV7-2 few - TGTGCCAGCAGCTTCCTCGCAGGGTCCTACGAGCAGTACTTC CASSFLAGSYEQYF
TRBJ2-3 TRBV7-2 many - TGTGCCAGCAGCCTCGGACTGATTAGCACAGATACGCAGTATTTT CASSLGLISTDTQYF
TRBJ2-7 TRBV27 - TRBD2 TGTGCCAGCAGTCCCTACGATAGCGGGAGTAACGAGCAGTACTTC CASSPYDSGSNEQYF
TRBJ2-5 TRBV5-4 many - TGTGCCAGCAGCCATCGACAGCTACAAGAGACCCAGTACTTC CASSHRQLQETQYF
TRBJ2-1 TRBV28 few TRBD2 TGTGCCAGCAGTCTTTCGGGACTAGCATTCAATGAGCAGTTCTTC CASSLSGLAFNEQFF
TRBJ2-1 TRBV18 few TRBD2 TGTGCCAGCTCACCAAGGACTAGCGGGGGGTACAATGAGCAGTTCTTC CASSPRTSGGYNEQFF
TRBJ2-3 TRBV9 few - TGTGCCAGCAGCAACCTAGGATACACAGATACGCAGTATTTT CASSNLGYTDTQYF
TRBJ2-2 TRBV7-3 - - TGTGCCAGCAGCGGCTCAGGGACACTGAACACCGGGGAGCTGTTTTTT CASSGSGTLNTGELFF
TRBJ1-1 TRBV6-5 few - TGTGCCAGCAGTTTGACTGACTTCGGGGACACTGAAGCTTTCTTT CASSLTDFGDTEAFF
TRBJ1-4 TRBV7-9 - - TGTGCCAGCAGCCCCACAGTTGAAGGCGAAAAACTGTTTTTT CASSPTVEGEKLFF
TRBJ2-5 TRBV5-4 few TRBD1 TGTGCCAGCAGGGGACAGCGACAAGAGACCCAGTACTTC CASRGQRQETQYF
TRBJ2-3 TRBV11-2 few TRBD1 TGTGCCAGCAGCTCGGGGAGAACAGGGGGTGTGACAGATACGCAGTATTTT CASSSGRTGGVTDTQYF
TRBJ1-5 TRBV19 - TRBD1 TGTGCCAGTCAAACAGGGGCGGGGAGCAATCAGCCCCAGCATTTT CASQTGAGSNQPQHF
TRBJ2-2 TRBV28 few - TGTGCCACGGCGGGGACCGGGGAGCTGTTTTTT CATAGTGELFF
TRBJ1-2 TRBV7-8 few - TGTGCCAGCAGCCAATTTGAAGGGGATGGCTACACCTTC CASSQFEGDGYTF
TRBJ2-3 TRBV11-1 - TRBD2 TGTGCCAGCAGCCCGCAACTAGCGGGAGTTGCAGATACGCAGTATTTT CASSPQLAGVADTQYF
TRBJ2-1 TRBV13 - TRBD2 TGTGCCAGCAGCAAGAAACTGGGACTAGCGGGATACAATGAGCAGTTCTTC CASSKKLGLAGYNEQFF
TRBJ1-4 TRBV6-5 - - TGTGCCAGCAAACTCACGGGGGGGGGTGAAAAACTGTTTTTT CASKLTGGGEKLFF
TRBJ2-1 TRBV30 - TRBD2 TGTGCCTGGAGTCACGGGACTAGCGGGAGTTTAGGAGAGCAGTTCTTC CAWSHGTSGSLGEQFF
TRBJ1-1 TRBV29-1 few TRBD1 TGCAGCTTCAGTCTGATGGGGGGGACAGGAACTGAAGCTTTCTTT CSFSLMGGTGTEAFF
TRBJ2-2 TRBV5-1 - TRBD2 TGCGCCAGCAGCACGGGACTACGCGGCACCGGGGAGCTGTTTTTT CASSTGLRGTGELFF
TRBJ2-7 TRBV18 - - TGTGCCAGCTCACCCTTTGAGCGATCTAACGAGCAGTACTTC CASSPFERSNEQYF
TRBJ2-1 TRBV19 - TRBD2 TGTGCCAGTAGTGGACTAGCGGGAGTTTACAATGAGCAGTTCTTC CASSGLAGVYNEQFF
TRBJ2-2 TRBV5-1 - - TGCGCCAGCAGCCCGCAACAGCAGGTCACCGGGGAGCTGTTTTTT CASSPQQQVTGELFF
TRBJ2-3 TRBV9 few TRBD2 TGTGCCAGCAGCGTAGTCCCCGCTAGCGGGTTCGAAACGCAGTATTTT CASSVVPASGFETQYF
TRBJ2-2 TRBV5-1 few - TGCGCCAGCAGCTTGTATAGCGCTGATGGAACCGGGGAGCTGTTTTTT CASSLYSADGTGELFF
TRBJ2-7 TRBV6-1 - TRBD2 TGTGCCAGCAGCTATAGCGGGAGGGCCGGCGAGCAGTACTTC CASSYSGRAGEQYF
TRBJ2-3 TRBV29-1 - - TGCAGCGTTGTTATGTGGCGGGGCGGCAGCACAGATACGCAGTATTTT CSVVMWRGGSTDTQYF
TRBJ2-5 TRBV19 few - TGTGCCAGTAGTCCTCGACGGAGTGGTGAGACCCAGTACTTC CASSPRRSGETQYF